The T cell receptor (beta chain) under discussion was sequenced for a study of T cell changes during pregnancy in multiple sclerosis. There are 11 residues in the CDR3. The V end lost 1 base, the J end lost 12 bases, and 9 bases lay between the germline ends. Germline V CDR1 and CDR2: MGHDK, SYGVNS. Assay: immunoSEQ multiplex PCR; the TCRdb copy retains only in-frame clones and omits some. The table has 100,000 or so clones, approximately 95% seen once. This clone was observed a handful of times. The material was peripheral blood, obtained after pregnancy. This chain uses TRBV25-1 with TRBJ1-1, with D hard to call. The sequence was obtained from a female donor with multiple sclerosis, enrolled in a pregnancy study. This CDR3 is CASSEFRGTFF. CDR3 DNA sequence: TGTGCCAGCAGTGAATTTAGAGGGACTTTCTTT.